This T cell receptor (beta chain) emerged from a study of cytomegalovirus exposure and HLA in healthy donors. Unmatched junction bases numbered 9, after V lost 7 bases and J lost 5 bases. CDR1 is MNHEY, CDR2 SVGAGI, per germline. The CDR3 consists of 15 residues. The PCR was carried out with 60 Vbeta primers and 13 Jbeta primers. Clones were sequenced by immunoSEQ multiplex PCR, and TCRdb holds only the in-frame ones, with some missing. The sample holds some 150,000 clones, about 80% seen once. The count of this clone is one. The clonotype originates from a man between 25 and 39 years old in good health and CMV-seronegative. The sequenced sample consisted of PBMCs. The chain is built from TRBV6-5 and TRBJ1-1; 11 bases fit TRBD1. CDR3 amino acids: CASTLDRGRGTEAFF. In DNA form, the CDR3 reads TGTGCCAGCACCTTGGACAGGGGGCGAGGGACTGAAGCTTTCTTT.